This T cell receptor beta chain was found in a study of CD4+ T cells in melanoma. Turning to this clone: Its antigen remains unknown.

Using immunoSEQ multiplex PCR, the repertoire was profiled, and TCRdb retains in-frame clones only, with some absent. The table shows about 14,000 clones, with more than 60% occurring only once. V lost 0 bases and J 13 bases, leaving 17 bases between the germline ends. This CDR3 is 15 amino acids long. Germline V gives CDR1 SGHRS, CDR2 YFSETQ. Whole-study findings and limits: CD8+ T cell, macrophage and B cell function reportedly correlated with neoantigen-specific CD4+ T cells. Diverse differentiation states were reported for melanoma neoantigen-specific CD4+ T cells.

The sequenced sample was cells from a culture (not recorded whether cultured in vitro). The clonotype comes from a human donor with melanoma. The rearrangement uses TRBV5-1 and TRBJ1-6; D is unresolved. Written as DNA, the CDR3 is TGCGCCAGCAGCTTGGGAGACTTACCCGGGCTTCCCCTCCACTTT. This sequence encodes CASSLGDLPGLPLHF.